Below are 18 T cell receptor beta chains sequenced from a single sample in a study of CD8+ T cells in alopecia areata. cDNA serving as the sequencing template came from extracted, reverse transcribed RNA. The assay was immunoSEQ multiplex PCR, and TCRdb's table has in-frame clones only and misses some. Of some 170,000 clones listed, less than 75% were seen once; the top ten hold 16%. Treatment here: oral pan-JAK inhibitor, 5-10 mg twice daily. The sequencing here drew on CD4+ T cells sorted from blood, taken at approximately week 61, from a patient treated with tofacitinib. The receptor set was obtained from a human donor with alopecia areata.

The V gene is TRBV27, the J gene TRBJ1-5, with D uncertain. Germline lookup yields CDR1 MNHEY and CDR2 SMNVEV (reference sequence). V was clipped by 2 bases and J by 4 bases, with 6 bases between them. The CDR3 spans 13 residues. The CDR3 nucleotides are TGTGCCAGCAGTTTAAGGTTGAATCAGCCCCAGCATTTT. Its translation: CASSLRLNQPQHF.

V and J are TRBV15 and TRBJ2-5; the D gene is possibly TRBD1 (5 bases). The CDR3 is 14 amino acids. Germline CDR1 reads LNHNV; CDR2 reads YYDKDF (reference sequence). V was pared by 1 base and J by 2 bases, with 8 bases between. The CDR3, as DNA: TGTGCCACCAGCAGAGGAGACAGACAAGAGACCCAGTACTTC. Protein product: CATSRGDRQETQYF.

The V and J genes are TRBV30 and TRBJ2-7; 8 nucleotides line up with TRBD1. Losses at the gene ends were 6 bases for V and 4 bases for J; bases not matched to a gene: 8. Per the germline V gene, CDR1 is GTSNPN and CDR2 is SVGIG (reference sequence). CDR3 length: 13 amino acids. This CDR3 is CACLDRVRYEQYF. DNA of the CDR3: TGTGCCTGCTTGGACAGGGTAAGATACGAGCAGTACTTC.

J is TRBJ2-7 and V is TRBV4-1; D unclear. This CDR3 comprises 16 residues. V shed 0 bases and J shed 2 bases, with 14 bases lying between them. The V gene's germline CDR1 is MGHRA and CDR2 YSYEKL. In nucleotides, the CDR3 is TGCGCCAGCAGCCAAGATTTCGGTCCAATTGCCTACGAGCAGTACTTC. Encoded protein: CASSQDFGPIAYEQYF.

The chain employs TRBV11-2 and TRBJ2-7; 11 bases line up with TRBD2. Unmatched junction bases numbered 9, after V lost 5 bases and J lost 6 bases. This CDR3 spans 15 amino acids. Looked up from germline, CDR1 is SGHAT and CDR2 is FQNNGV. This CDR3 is CASSPLAGGTGEQYF. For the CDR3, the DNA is TGTGCCAGCAGCCCCTTAGCGGGGGGGACGGGCGAGCAGTACTTC.

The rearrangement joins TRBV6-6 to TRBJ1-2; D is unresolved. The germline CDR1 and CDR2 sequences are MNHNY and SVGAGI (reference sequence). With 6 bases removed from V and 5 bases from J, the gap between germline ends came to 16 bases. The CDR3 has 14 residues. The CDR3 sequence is CASSSFEGAYGYTF. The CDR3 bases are TGTGCCAGCAGCTCGTTCGAGGGCGCATATGGCTACACCTTC.

Here the CDR3 DNA reads TGTGCCAGCAGGGACAGTTCTAACACCGGGGAGCTGTTTTTT. This sequence encodes CASRDSSNTGELFF. The chain is built from TRBV27 and TRBJ2-2; a possible D gene is TRBD1 (6 bases). Per the germline V gene, CDR1 is MNHEY and CDR2 is SMNVEV (reference sequence). This CDR3 spans 14 amino acids. The ends were cut back, 6 bases at V and 2 bases at J, with 10 bases in the middle.

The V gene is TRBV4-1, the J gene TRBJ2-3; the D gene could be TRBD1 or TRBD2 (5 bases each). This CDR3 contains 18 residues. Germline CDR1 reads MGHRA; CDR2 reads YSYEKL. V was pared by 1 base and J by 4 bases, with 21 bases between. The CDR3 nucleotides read TGCGCCAGCAGCCAAGGCCGGGCCCGGGGCCTTCGGTCAGATACGCAGTATTTT. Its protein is CASSQGRARGLRSDTQYF.

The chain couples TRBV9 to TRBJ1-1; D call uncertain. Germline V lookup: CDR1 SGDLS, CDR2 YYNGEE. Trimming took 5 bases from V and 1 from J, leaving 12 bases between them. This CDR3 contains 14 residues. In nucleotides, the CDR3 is TGTGCCAGCAGTCTGGCCGGGGAGAACACTGAAGCTTTCTTT. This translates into CASSLAGENTEAFF.

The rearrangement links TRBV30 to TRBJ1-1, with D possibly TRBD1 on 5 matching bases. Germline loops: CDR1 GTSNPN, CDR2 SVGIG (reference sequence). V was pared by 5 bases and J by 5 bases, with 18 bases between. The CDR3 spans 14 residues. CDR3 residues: CAWRAQEGRTEAFF. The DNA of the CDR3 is TGTGCCTGGCGGGCTCAGGAGGGACGGACTGAAGCTTTCTTT.

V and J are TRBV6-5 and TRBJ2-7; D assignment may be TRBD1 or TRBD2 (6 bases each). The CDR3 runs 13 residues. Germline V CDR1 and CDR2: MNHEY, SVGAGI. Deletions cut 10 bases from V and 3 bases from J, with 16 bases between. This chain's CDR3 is CATGRGPSYEQYF. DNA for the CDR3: TGTGCCACCGGTCGGGGGCCAAGCTACGAGCAGTACTTC.

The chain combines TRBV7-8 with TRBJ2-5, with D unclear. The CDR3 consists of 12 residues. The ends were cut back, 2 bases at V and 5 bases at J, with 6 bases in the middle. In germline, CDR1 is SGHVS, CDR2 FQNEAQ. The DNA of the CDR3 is TGTGCCAGCAGCTTATTCGCGGAGACCCAGTACTTC. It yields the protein CASSLFAETQYF.

For the CDR3, the DNA is TGTGCCAGCAGCCAAAATGATGGGGTCTCTGAAGCTTTCTTT. Translated: CASSQNDGVSEAFF. The rearrangement uses TRBV7-3 and TRBJ1-1; D call uncertain. V gave up 5 bases and J gave up 6 bases, with 16 bases separating them. From germline, CDR1 is SGHTA and CDR2 FQGTGA. This CDR3 has 14 residues.

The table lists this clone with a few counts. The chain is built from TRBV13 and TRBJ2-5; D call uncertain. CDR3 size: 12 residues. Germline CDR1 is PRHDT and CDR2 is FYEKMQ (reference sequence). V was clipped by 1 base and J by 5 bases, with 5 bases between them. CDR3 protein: CASSLAEETQYF. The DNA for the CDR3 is TGTGCCAGCAGCTTAGCTGAGGAGACCCAGTACTTC.

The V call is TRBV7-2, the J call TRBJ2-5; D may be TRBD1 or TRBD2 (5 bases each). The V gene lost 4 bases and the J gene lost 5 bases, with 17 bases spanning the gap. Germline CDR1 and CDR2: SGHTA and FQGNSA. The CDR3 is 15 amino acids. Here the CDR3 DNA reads TGTGCCAGCAGCTGGGGAAGTTTGGGGGTTGAGACCCAGTACTTC. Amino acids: CASSWGSLGVETQYF.

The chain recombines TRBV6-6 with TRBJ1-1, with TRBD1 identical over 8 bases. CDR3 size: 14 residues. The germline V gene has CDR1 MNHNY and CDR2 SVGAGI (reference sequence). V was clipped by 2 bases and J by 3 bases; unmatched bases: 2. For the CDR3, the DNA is TGTGCCAGCAGTTACACAGGGGGGGACACTGAAGCTTTCTTT. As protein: CASSYTGGDTEAFF.

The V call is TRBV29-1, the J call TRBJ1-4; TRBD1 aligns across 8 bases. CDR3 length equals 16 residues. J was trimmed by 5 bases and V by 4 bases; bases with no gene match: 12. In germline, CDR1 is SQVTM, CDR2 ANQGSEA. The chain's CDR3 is CSVAGIQGQGNEKLFF. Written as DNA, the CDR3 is TGCAGCGTTGCGGGGATTCAAGGACAGGGAAATGAAAAACTGTTTTTT. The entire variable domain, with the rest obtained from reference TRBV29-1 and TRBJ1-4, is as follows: SAVISQKPSRDICQRGTSLTIQCQVDSQVTMMFWYRQQPGQSLTLIATANQGSEATYESGFVIDKFPISRPNLTFSTLTVSNMSPEDSSIYLCSVAGIQGQGNEKLFFGSGTQLSVL.

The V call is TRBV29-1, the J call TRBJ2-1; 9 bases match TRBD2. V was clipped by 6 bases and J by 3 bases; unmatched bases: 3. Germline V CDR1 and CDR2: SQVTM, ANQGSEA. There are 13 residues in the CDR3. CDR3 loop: CSVRGGIYNEQFF. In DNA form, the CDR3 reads TGCAGCGTGCGGGGGGGCATCTACAATGAGCAGTTCTTC.